Each of the 7 T cell receptor beta chains below was sequenced from the same sample in a study of early T cells in non-severe SARS-CoV-2 infection. MiXCR, applied by TCRdb to the 5' RACE reads, yields one record per CDR3 protein. The sample records 30,000 to 35,000 distinct CDR3 sequences, roughly 5% being singletons. Sequencing input: whole blood. The receptors stem from an adult who was a healthcare worker with PCR-confirmed SARS-CoV-2 infection or an uninfected control (not recorded which).

In its sample, this clonotype was seen a few times. The chain is built from TRBV28 and TRBJ1-1; no reliable D call. This CDR3 comprises 11 residues. V lost 7 bases to trimming and J lost 5 bases, with 8 bases between them. CDR1 and CDR2 (germline): MDHEN, SYDVKM. Written as DNA, the CDR3 is TGTGCCAGCACCTATTGGACTGAAGCTTTCTTT. Its protein product is CASTYWTEAFF.

This clonotype has more than one count but fewer than ten. This sequence joins TRBV5-1 and TRBJ2-2; 9 bases fit TRBD2. CDR3 length: 17 residues. Trimming cost V 7 bases and J 0 bases; bases outside gene matches: 10. Germline-derived CDR1 and CDR2 are SGHRS and YFSETQ. The CDR3 protein is CASLLGSGGANTGELFF. The DNA for the CDR3 is TGCGCCAGCCTTCTGGGTAGCGGGGGCGCGAACACCGGGGAGCTGTTTTTT. The variable domain in full, with the rest retrieved from reference TRBV5-1 and TRBJ2-2, is KAGVTQTPRYLIKTRGQQVTLSCSPISGHRSVSWYQQTPGQGLQFLFEYFSETQRNKGNFPGRFSGRQFSNSRSEMNVSTLELGDSALYLCASLLGSGGANTGELFFGEGSRLTVL.

This clonotype showed up just a few times. The rearrangement joins TRBV24-1 to TRBJ2-3, with D hard to call. From germline, CDR1 is KGHDR and CDR2 SFDVKD. Trimming pared 9 bases from V and 4 bases from J, leaving 7 bases between. The CDR3 totals 11 residues. The CDR3 here is CATGKADTQYF. DNA for the CDR3: TGTGCCACCGGTAAGGCAGATACGCAGTATTTT.

The chain combines TRBV3-1 with TRBJ1-3, with a possible D match to TRBD1 (5 bases). CDR3 length equals 17 residues. The ends were cut back, 4 bases at V and 3 bases at J, with 19 bases in the middle. Germline V gene lookup returns CDR1 LGHDT and CDR2 YNNKEL (reference sequence). CDR3 sequence: CASSLRGRGTYGNTIYF. CDR3 bases: TGTGCCAGCAGCCTACGTGGGAGGGGTACTTATGGAAACACCATATATTTT.

This clonotype was seen a handful of times. This sequence joins TRBV2 and TRBJ1-2; D is unclear. Trimming pared 1 base from V and 6 bases from J, leaving 18 bases between. Germline V lookup: CDR1 SNHLY, CDR2 FYNNEI. This CDR3 has 16 residues. CDR3 amino acids: CASSEEATPSGNGYTF. The CDR3 coding sequence is TGTGCCAGCAGTGAAGAGGCCACTCCATCCGGAAATGGCTACACCTTC.

This clonotype has a count of ten or more. The genes are TRBV28 and TRBJ2-7; 8 bases match TRBD1. This CDR3 is 13 amino acids long. Germline-derived CDR1 and CDR2 are MDHEN and SYDVKM. After removal of 3 bases from V and 9 bases from J, the junction contained 7 bases not matched to a gene. The CDR3 loop reads CASSLGQALRQYF. Here the CDR3 DNA reads TGTGCCAGCAGTTTGGGACAGGCCTTACGGCAGTACTTC. Full variable domain (outside the CDR3, taken from reference TRBV28 and TRBJ2-7): DVKVTQSSRYLVKRTGEKVFLECVQDMDHENMFWYRQDPGLGLRLIYFSYDVKMKEKGDIPEGYSVSREKKERFSLILESASTNQTSMYLCASSLGQALRQYFGPGTRLTVT.

This clonotype was seen many times. The chain combines TRBV4-1 with TRBJ1-5, with D possibly being TRBD1 (6 bases). This CDR3 region has 16 residues. V gave up 4 bases and J gave up 4 bases, with 17 bases separating them. Germline lookup yields CDR1 MGHRA and CDR2 YSYEKL. The DNA for the CDR3 is TGCGCCAGCAGCCTGACCATCCTTAGGGGGAATCAGCCCCAGCATTTT. Protein product: CASSLTILRGNQPQHF.